This T cell receptor beta chain was documented in a study of TIL therapy for anti-PD-1-resistant metastatic lung cancer (dated by TCRdb to the early 2020s). Describing the broader study: Before any PD-1/PD-L1 blockade was given, tumors were harvested, nivolumab was then administered, and patients who progressed went on to receive lymphodepletion, an infusion of expanded TIL, and IL-2. Among the enrolled patients, the median age was approximately 54 years (range about 38-85), and the median tumor PD-L1 proportion score was under 6.5%. The cohort was composed predominantly of lung adenocarcinoma, with a handful of EGFR-mutant and two ALK-rearranged tumors included, and half of patients were identified as current or former smokers. A median non-synonymous tumor mutation burden of roughly 1.4 mutations per megabase was determined across the cohort by whole-exome sequencing. Tumor and peripheral blood T cell receptor beta sequencing was used to track clonotypes across tumor, expanded TIL product and serial blood samples. General study outcomes and caveats: The study protocol defined all tumor marker inferences as exploratory. Generalizability was limited because the cohort was highly selected, with more treatment-naive, never-smoker and oncogene-addicted patients included than is typical. Infused TIL clonotypes partially replaced the baseline peripheral repertoire then decayed over months, with no apparent association between persistence and response.

The sample's time point label, in plain terms: pre-treatment sample, taken before nivolumab and TIL therapy. Between October 2017 and January 2020, a dual-center phase I trial enrolled adults who had stage 4 NSCLC. The samples were drawn from an open-label, single-arm phase I trial testing tumor-infiltrating lymphocyte therapy combined with nivolumab in advanced non-small cell lung cancer. Blood mononuclear cells from EDTA tubes were separated on a Ficoll gradient and snap-frozen as pellets, and DNA was extracted from the cells using a Qiagen mini-prep kit. The CDR3 goes from the cysteine to the phenylalanine over 15 residues. The CDR3 DNA has 45 bases and is translated from base 1. V loses 6 bases at its end and J loses 2 bases; junction bases beyond the gene matches: 10. CDR1 DFQATT and CDR2 SNEGSKA were looked up in the germline V gene (reference sequence). TCR beta CDR3 regions were amplified from genomic DNA with the immunoSEQ v3 hsTCRB kit using bias-controlled multiplex PCR. An Illumina NextSeq 500 was used to sequence the TCR libraries, reaching some 2 million read pairs at survey level or about 4.5-6 million at deep level. Concerning the study's data processing: V, D and J genes were assigned, non-productive sequences were removed, and clonality was reported by immunoSEQ Analyzer software. Repertoires of infused TIL and blood were compared using productive Simpson clonality and the Morisita overlap index of productive TRB rearrangements. The absolute count of a clonotype in blood was estimated by multiplying the lymphocyte count by the CD3+ fraction and by the productive frequency of the clone. The clones in this table, taken by TCRdb from immuneACCESS, are in-frame only. Not every clone is retained; where verified, under half of the shortfall comes from an unresolved V gene, and the cause of the rest is unknown. V, J and clone size were drawn from that table, and D and trimming were deduced from the DNA. For this sample the table gives about 55,000 clones, of which approximately 80% were detected only once. Nearly 3% of the sample is held by the ten biggest clonotypes.

This clone appeared a single time. Its antigen remains undetermined. The record has no base qualities; no much larger clone is one base away. The source material was blood, sampled at baseline. In this chain, TRBV20-1 is recombined with TRBJ2-7, with 10 bases in between that match TRBD1. This TCR was sampled from a person aged 30 to 80 with non-small cell lung cancer. The DNA sequence reads TGCAGTGCCAGTTTATTAGGACAGGGGGCCTACGAGCAGTACTTC. This gives the protein CSASLLGQGAYEQYF.